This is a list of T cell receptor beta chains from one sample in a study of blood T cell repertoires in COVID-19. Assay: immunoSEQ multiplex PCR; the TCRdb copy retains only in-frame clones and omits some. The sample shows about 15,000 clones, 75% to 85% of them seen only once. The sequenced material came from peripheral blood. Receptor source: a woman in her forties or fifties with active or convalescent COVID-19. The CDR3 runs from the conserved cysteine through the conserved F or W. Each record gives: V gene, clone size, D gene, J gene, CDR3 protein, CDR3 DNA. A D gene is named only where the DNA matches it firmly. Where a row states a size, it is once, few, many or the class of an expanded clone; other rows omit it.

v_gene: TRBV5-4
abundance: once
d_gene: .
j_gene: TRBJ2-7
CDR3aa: CASSLALTYEQYF
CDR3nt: TGTGCCAGCAGCTTGGCCCTTACCTACGAGCAGTACTTC

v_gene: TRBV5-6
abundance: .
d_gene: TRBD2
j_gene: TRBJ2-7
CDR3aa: CASSLGGLAGYEQYF
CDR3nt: TGTGCCAGCAGCTTGGGGGGACTAGCGGGATACGAGCAGTACTTC

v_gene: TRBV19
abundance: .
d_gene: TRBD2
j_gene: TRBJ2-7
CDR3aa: CASSTSGSSYEQYF
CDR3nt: TGTGCCAGTAGTACTAGCGGGAGTTCCTACGAGCAGTACTTC

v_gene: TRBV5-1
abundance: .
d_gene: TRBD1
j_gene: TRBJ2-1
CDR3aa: CASNRGYNEQFF
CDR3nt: TGCGCCAGCAACAGGGGTTACAATGAGCAGTTCTTC

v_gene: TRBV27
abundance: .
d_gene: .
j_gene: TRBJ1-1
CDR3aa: CASSLTGGNTEAFF
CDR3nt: TGTGCCAGCAGTTTGACGGGAGGGAACACTGAAGCTTTCTTT

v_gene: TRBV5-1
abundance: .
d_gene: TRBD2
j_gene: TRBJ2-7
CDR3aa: CASMERGGSYEQYF
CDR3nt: TGCGCCAGCATGGAGCGGGGGGGCTCCTACGAGCAGTACTTC

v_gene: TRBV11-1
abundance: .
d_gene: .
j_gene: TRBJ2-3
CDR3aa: CASSLVGSTDTQYF
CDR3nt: TGTGCCAGCAGCCTCGTCGGGAGCACAGATACGCAGTATTTT

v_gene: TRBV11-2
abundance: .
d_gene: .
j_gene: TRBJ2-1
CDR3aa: CASSLIRDSYNEQFF
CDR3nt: TGTGCCAGCAGCTTAATAAGAGACTCCTACAATGAGCAGTTCTTC

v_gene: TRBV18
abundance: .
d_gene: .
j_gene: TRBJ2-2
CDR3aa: CASSPSGVFGGELFF
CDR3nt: TGTGCCAGCTCGCCGTCCGGGGTGTTCGGCGGGGAGCTGTTTTTT

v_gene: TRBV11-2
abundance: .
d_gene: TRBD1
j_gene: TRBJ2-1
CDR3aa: CASSPQTGVGGSAYNEQFF
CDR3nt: TGTGCCAGCAGCCCCCAGACAGGGGTAGGGGGCTCTGCCTACAATGAGCAGTTCTTC